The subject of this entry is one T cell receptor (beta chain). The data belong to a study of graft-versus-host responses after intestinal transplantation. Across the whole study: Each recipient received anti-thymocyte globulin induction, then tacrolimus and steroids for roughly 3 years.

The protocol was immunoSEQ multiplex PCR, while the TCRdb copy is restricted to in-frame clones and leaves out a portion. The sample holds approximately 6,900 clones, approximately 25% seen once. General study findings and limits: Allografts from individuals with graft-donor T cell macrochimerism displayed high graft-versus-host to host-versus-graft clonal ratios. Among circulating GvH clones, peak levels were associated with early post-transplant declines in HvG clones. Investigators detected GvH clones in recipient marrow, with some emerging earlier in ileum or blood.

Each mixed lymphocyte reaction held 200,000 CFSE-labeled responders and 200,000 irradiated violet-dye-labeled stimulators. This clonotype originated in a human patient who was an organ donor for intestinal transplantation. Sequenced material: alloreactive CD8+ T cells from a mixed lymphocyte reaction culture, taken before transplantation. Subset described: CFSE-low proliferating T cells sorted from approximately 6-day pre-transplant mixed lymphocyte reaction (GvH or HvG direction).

This CDR3 is CASSPRQGAYEQYF. The DNA of the CDR3 is TGCGCCAGCAGCCCAAGACAGGGAGCGTACGAGCAGTACTTC. The V and J genes are TRBV4-3 and TRBJ2-7; 7 bases are shared with TRBD1. V lost 4 bases and J lost 4; bases outside the gene matches: 7. Per germline, CDR1 LGHNA and CDR2 YSLEER. This CDR3 region has 14 residues.